This record concerns one T cell receptor beta chain sequence. Method: immunoSEQ multiplex PCR; TCRdb's copy keeps in-frame clones and lacks some. Here the sample spans 25,000 to 40,000 clones, around 84% being singletons. V lost 3 bases to trimming and J lost 3 bases; unmatched junction nucleotides: 6. This CDR3 is 17 amino acids long. CDR1 and CDR2 (germline): SGHNT, YYREEE (reference sequence). This sample stems from a study of PD-L1 blockade in urothelial cancer. At the level of the study: When patients started atezolizumab at some point between 2013 and 2015, it was given at 1,200 mg intravenously every 3 weeks. Prior chemotherapy in patients spanned 0 to 3 regimens.

This receptor was obtained from a man in his sixties with urothelial cancer. This chain uses TRBV5-4 with TRBJ2-3, with 14 bases that match TRBD2. Source: PBMCs, taken around atezolizumab (anti-PD-L1) treatment. The CDR3 spells CASSSLGLAGGTDTQYF. The CDR3 DNA reads TGTGCCAGCAGCTCCCTTGGACTAGCGGGAGGAACAGATACGCAGTATTTT.